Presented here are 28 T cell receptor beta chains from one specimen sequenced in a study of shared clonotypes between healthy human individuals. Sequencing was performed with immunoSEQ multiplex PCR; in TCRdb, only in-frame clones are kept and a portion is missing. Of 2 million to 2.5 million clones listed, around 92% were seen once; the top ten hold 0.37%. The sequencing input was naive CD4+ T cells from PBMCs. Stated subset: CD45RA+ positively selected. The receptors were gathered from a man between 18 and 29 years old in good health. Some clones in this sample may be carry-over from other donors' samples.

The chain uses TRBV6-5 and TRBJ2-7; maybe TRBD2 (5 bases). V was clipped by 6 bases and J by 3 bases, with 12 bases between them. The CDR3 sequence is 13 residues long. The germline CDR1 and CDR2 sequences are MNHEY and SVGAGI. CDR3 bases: TGTGCCAGCAGCCCCGGAGGAGGCTACGAGCAGTACTTC. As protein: CASSPGGGYEQYF.

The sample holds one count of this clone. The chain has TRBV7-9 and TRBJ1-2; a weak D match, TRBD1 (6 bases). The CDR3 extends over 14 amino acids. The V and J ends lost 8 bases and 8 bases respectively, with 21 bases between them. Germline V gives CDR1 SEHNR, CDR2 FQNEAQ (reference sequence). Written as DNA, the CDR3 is TGTGCCAGCTTAAGAAATACAGGGTCGGGAGGCTACACCTTC. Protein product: CASLRNTGSGGYTF.

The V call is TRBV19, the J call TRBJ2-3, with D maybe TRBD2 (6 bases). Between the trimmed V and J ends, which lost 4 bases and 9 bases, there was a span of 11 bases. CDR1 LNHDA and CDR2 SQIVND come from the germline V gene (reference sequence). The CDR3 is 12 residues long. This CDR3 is CASSNRDSTQYF. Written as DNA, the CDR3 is TGTGCCAGTAGTAACCGGGACTCAACGCAGTATTTT.

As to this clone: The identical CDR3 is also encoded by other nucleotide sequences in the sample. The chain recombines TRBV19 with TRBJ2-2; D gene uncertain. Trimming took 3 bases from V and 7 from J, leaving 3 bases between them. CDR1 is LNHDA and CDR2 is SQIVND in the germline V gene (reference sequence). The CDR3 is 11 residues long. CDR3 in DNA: TGTGCCAGTAGTATCGGCGGGGAGCTGTTTTTT. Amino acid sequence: CASSIGGELFF.

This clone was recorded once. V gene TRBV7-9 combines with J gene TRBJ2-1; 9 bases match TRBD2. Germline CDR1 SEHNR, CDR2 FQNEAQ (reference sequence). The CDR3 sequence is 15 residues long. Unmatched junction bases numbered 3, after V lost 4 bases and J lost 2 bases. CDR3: CASSYLAGPYNEQFF. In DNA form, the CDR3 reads TGTGCCAGCAGCTATCTAGCGGGGCCCTACAATGAGCAGTTCTTC.

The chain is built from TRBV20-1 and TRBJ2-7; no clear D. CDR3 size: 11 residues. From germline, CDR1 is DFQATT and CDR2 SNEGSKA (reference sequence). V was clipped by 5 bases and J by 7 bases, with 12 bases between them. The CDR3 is CSAPTLGEQYF. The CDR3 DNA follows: TGCAGTGCTCCGACCCTGGGGGAGCAGTACTTC.

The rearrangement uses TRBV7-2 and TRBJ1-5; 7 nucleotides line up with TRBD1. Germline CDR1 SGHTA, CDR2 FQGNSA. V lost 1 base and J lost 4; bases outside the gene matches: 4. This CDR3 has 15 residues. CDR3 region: CASSLGDSRNQPQHF. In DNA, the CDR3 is TGTGCCAGCAGCTTAGGGGACAGCCGTAATCAGCCCCAGCATTTT.

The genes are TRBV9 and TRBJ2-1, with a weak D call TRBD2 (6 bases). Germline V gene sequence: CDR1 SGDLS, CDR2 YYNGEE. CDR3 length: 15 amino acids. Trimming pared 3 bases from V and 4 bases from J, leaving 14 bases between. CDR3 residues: CASSASSREYNEQFF. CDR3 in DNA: TGTGCCAGCAGCGCCTCGTCACGGGAGTACAATGAGCAGTTCTTC.

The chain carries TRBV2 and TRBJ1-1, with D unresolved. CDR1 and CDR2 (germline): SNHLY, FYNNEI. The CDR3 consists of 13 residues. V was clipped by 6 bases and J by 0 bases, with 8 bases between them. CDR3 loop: CASRLGLNTEAFF. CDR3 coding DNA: TGTGCCAGCAGATTGGGGTTGAACACTGAAGCTTTCTTT.

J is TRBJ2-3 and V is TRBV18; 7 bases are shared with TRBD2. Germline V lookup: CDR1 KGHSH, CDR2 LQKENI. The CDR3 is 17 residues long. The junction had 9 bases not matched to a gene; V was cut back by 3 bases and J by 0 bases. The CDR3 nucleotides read TGTGCCAGCTCACCGCCAGCTTGGCGGGAGAGCACAGATACGCAGTATTTT. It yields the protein CASSPPAWRESTDTQYF.

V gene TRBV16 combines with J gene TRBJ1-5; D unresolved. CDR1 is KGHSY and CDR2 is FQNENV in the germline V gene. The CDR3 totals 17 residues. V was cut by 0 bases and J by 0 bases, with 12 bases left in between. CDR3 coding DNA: TGTGCCAGCAGCCAATCGTTTGTCAGTTATAGCAATCAGCCCCAGCATTTT. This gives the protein CASSQSFVSYSNQPQHF.

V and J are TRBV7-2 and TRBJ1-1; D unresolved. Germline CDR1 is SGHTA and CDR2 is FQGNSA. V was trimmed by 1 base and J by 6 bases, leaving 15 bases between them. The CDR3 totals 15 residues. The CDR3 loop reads CASSLGSADLSEAFF. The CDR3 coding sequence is TGTGCCAGCAGCTTAGGGTCAGCCGATTTGTCTGAAGCTTTCTTT.

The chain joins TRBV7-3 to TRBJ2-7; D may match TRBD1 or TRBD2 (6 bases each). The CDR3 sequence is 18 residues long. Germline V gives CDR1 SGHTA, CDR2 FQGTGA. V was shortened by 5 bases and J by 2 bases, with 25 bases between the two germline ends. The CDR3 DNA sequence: TGTGCCAGCAGCGTCTTAGGGGGGCTGGGCGGAGAGACCTACGAGCAGTACTTC. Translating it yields CASSVLGGLGGETYEQYF.

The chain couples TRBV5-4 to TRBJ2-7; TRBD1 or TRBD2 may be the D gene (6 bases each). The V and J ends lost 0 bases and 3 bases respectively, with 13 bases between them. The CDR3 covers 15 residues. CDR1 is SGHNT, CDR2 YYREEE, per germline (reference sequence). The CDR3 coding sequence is TGTGCCAGCAGCTTGGAAGGGGGGCCTAGCTACGAGCAGTACTTC. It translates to CASSLEGGPSYEQYF.

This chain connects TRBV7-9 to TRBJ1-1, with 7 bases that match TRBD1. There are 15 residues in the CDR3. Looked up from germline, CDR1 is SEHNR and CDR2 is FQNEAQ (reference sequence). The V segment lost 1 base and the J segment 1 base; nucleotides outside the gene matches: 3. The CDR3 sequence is CASSLGDSRNTEAFF. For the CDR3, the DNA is TGTGCCAGCAGCTTAGGGGACAGCCGGAACACTGAAGCTTTCTTT.

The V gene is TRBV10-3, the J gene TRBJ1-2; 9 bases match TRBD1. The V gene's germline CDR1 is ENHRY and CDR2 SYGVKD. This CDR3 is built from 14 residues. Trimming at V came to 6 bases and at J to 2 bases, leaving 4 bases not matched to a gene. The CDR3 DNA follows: TGTGCCATCAGCCAGGGACAGGGAAACTATGGCTACACCTTC. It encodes CAISQGQGNYGYTF.

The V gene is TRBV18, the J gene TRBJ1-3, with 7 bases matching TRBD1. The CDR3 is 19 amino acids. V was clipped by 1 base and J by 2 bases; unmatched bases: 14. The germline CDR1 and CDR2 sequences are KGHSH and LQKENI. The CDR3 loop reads CASSPLPQGVTTPGNTIYF. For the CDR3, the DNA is TGTGCCAGCTCACCACTGCCCCAGGGGGTGACAACACCTGGAAACACCATATATTTT.

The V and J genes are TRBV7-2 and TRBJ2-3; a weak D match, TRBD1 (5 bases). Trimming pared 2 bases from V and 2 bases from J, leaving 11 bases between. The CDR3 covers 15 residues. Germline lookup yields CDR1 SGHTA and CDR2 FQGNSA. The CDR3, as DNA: TGTGCCAGCAGCTTAAAGACAGTGACCACAGATACGCAGTATTTT. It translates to CASSLKTVTTDTQYF.

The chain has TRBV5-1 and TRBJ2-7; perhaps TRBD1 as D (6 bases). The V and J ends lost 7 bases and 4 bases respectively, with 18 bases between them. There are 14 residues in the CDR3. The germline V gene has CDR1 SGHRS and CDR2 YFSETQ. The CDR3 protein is CASEPRGPNYEQYF. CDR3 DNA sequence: TGCGCCAGCGAACCCAGGGGCCCCAATTACGAGCAGTACTTC. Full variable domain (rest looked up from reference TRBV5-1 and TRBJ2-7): KAGVTQTPRYLIKTRGQQVTLSCSPISGHRSVSWYQQTPGQGLQFLFEYFSETQRNKGNFPGRFSGRQFSNSRSEMNVSTLELGDSALYLCASEPRGPNYEQYFGPGTRLTVT.

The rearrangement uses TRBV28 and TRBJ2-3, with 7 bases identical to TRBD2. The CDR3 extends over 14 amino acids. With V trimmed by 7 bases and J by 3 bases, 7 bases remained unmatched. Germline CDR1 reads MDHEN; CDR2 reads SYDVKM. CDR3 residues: CASTLSGLTDTQYF. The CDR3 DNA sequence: TGTGCCAGCACCCTTAGCGGGCTTACAGATACGCAGTATTTT.

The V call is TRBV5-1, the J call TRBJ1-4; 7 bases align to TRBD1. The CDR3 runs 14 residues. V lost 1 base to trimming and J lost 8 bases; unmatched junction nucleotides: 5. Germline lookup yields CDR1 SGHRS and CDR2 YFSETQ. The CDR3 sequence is CASSLTQGEEKLFF. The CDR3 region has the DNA TGCGCCAGCAGCTTGACCCAGGGGGAGGAAAAACTGTTTTTT.

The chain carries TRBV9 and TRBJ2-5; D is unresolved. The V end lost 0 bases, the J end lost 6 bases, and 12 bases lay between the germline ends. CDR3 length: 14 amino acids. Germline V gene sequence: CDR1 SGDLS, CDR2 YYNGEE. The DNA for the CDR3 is TGTGCCAGCAGCGTAGCGAGGCTCGACAAGACCCAGTACTTC. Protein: CASSVARLDKTQYF.

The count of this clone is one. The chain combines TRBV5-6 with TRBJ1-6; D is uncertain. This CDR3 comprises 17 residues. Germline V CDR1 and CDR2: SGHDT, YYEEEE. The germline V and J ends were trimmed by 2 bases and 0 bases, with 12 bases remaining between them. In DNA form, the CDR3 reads TGTGCCAGCAGCTTTGTGTCGACCAGCTCCTATAATTCACCCCTCCACTTT. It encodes CASSFVSTSSYNSPLHF.

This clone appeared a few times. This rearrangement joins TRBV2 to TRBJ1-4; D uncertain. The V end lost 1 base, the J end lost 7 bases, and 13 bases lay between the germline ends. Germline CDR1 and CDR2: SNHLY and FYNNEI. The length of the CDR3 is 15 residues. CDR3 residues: CASSEVWGIGEKLFF. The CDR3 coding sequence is TGTGCCAGCAGTGAAGTATGGGGAATTGGTGAAAAACTGTTTTTT.

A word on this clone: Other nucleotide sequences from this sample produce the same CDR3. The CDR3 is CASSISPYEQYF. For the CDR3, the DNA is TGTGCCAGTAGTATCTCCCCTTACGAGCAGTACTTC. The chain couples TRBV19 to TRBJ2-7; no reliable D call. The CDR3 contains 12 residues. Trimming stripped 3 bases from V and 4 bases from J, with 7 bases between. Germline assignment: CDR1 LNHDA and CDR2 SQIVND (reference sequence).

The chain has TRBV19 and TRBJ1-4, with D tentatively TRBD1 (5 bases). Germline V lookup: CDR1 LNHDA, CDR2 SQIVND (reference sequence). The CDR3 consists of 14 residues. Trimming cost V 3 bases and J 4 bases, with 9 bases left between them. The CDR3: CASSISRVNEKLFF. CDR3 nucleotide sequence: TGTGCCAGTAGTATCTCCAGGGTTAATGAAAAACTGTTTTTT.

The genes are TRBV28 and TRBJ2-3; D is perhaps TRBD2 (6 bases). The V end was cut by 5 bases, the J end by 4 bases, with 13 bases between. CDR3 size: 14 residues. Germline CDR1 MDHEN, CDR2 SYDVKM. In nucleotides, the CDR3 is TGTGCCAGCAGTCCAGGGACTCCCCCAGATACGCAGTATTTT. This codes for CASSPGTPPDTQYF.

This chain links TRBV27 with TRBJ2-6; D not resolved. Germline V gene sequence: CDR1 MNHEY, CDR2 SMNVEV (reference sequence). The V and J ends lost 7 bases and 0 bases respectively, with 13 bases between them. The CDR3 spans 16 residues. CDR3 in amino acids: CASILDGHSGANVLTF. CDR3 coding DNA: TGTGCCAGCATCCTAGACGGCCACTCTGGGGCCAACGTCCTGACTTTC.